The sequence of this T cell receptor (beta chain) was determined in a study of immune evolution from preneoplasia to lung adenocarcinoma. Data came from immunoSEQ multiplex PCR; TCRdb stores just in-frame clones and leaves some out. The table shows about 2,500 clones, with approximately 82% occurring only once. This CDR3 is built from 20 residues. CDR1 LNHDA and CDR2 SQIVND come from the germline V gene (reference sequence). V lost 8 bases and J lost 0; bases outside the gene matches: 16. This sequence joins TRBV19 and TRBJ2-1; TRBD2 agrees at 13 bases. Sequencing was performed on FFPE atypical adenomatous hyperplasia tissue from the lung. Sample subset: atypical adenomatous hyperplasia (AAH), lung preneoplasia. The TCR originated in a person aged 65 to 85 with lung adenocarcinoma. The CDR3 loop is CASRTLPGLAGRPSYNEQFF. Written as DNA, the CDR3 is TGTGCCAGTCGGACACTCCCGGGACTAGCGGGGCGTCCCTCCTACAATGAGCAGTTCTTC.